This TCR beta chain was sequenced during a study of blood T cells in healthy people across ages. Study outcomes and limitations: Changes seen in expanded clonotypes were possibly confounded by donor CMV status left unknown.

Extraction of total RNA produced a minimum of 6 micrograms from each sample. There are a few counts of this clonotype. Its specificity is not known. Sample-barcoded 5' priming and a J-beta primer mix drove a second PCR of 7 to 11 cycles. One entry per CDR3 protein, called by TCRdb with MiXCR from the 5' RACE reads. The table lists 1.5 million to 2 million distinct CDR3 sequences, around 50% of them singletons. Germline CDR1 and CDR2: SGDLS and YYNGEE. This CDR3 region has 15 residues. With V trimmed by 3 bases and J by 2 bases, 4 bases remained unmatched. The rearrangement joins TRBV9 to TRBJ2-3, with 9 bases lining up with TRBD1. The sample consisted of blood. The clonotype was recovered from a middle-aged woman in good health. This CDR3 is CASSDGTGPTDTQYF. The CDR3 nucleotides are TGTGCCAGCAGCGATGGGACAGGGCCCACAGATACGCAGTATTTT.